This T cell receptor beta chain was obtained from a study of cytomegalovirus exposure and HLA in healthy donors. Study in general: Samples from HLA-typed donors yielded around 79 million unique TCRs in an early data release.

A multiplex PCR was run with 60 Vbeta primers and 13 Jbeta primers. TCRdb's table, derived via immunoSEQ multiplex PCR, lists solely in-frame clones and lacks some. The repertoire holds approximately 160,000 clones, with approximately 78% as singletons. Looked up from germline, CDR1 is SQVTM and CDR2 is ANQGSEA. V was trimmed by 4 bases and J by 7 bases, leaving 10 bases between them. The CDR3 consists of 11 residues. Study-wide points: Cytomegalovirus-associated status was assigned to about 150 TCR beta chains.

This clone was picked up one time. The antigen remains undetermined. This sequence joins TRBV29-1 and TRBJ1-2; no definite D call. Sequencing was done on a sample of PBMCs. The TCR was taken from a girl aged 2 to 10 in good health and CMV-seropositive. The CDR3 DNA reads TGCAGCGTTGTTTCCCGGGGTGGCTACACCTTC. It yields the protein CSVVSRGGYTF.